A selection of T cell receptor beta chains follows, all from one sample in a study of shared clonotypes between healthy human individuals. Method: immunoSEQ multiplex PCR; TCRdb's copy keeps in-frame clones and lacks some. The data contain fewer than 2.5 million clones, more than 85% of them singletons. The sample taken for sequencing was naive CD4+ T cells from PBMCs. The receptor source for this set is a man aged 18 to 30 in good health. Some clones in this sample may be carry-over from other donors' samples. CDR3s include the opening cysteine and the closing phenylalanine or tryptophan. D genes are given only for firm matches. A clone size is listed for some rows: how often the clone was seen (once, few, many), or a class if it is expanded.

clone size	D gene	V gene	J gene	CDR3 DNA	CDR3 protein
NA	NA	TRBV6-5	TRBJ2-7	TGTGCCAGCAGTTCTCTTTACGAGCAGTACTTC	CASSSLYEQYF
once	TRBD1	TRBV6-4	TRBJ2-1	TGTGCCAGCAGCCCCTGGCGGGTGCAGGGGGCAGTAGAAGAGCAGTTCTTC	CASSPWRVQGAVEEQFF
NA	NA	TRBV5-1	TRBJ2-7	TGCGCCAGCAGCCGAAACCCTCCACAAGGGAGACTCTCCGAGCAGTACTTC	CASSRNPPQGRLSEQYF
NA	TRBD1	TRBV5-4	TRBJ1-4	TGTGCCAGCAGCTTACGGGCCAGGGGGAATGAAAAACTGTTTTTT	CASSLRARGNEKLFF
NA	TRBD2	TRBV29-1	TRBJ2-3	TGCAGCGTTGAAATGGCGGGAGTTAACACAGATACGCAGTATTTT	CSVEMAGVNTDTQYF
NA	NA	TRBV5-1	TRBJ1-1	TGCGCCAGCAGCTTGTTTCGGGAGGCTTGGACTGAAGCTTTCTTT	CASSLFREAWTEAFF
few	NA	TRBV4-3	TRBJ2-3	TGCGCCAGCAGGAGGGGTAGCGGTCACACAGATACGCAGTATTTT	CASRRGSGHTDTQYF
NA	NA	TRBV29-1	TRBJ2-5	TGCAGCGTTGAAGTCGGGTCAGGCTCTCAAGAGACCCAGTACTTC	CSVEVGSGSQETQYF
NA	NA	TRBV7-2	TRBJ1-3	TGTGCCAGCAGCGCCCATAGAAAGGACACCATATATTTT	CASSAHRKDTIYF
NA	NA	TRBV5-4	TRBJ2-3	TGTGCCAGCAAAGAGTTAAGCACAGATACGCAGTATTTT	CASKELSTDTQYF
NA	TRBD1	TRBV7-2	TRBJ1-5	TGTGCCAGCAGCTTAGGGGGACAGGCTTACAATCAGCCCCAGCATTTT	CASSLGGQAYNQPQHF
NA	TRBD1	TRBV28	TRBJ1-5	TGTGCCAGCAGTTTCAGGGGGGCGGGCAATCAGCCCCAGCATTTT	CASSFRGAGNQPQHF
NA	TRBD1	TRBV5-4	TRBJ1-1	TGTGCCAGCAGCTTGGCGCAGGGGGCAGGAGACACTGAAGCTTTCTTT	CASSLAQGAGDTEAFF
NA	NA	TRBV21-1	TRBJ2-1	TGTGCCAGCAGCACACAGGGGGCCCTATACAATGAGCAGTTCTTC	CASSTQGALYNEQFF
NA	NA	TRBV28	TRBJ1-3	TGTGCCAGCAGTTCTCGACAGTACCCCTCTGGAAACACCATATATTTT	CASSSRQYPSGNTIYF
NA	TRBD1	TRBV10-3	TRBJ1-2	TGTGCCATCTGGACAGGGGGTGGCTACACCTTC	CAIWTGGGYTF
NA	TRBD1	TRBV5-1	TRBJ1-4	TGCGCCAGCAGCGAAATACAGGGGTCTAATGAAAAACTGTTTTTT	CASSEIQGSNEKLFF
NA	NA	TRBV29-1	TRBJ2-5	TGCAGCATCCAGCGGAACCCCCAAGAGACCCAGTACTTC	CSIQRNPQETQYF
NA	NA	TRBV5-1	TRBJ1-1	TGCGCCAGCACCTTCGACAGCCTCATGAACACTGAAGCTTTCTTT	CASTFDSLMNTEAFF
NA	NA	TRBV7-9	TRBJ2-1	TGTGCCAGCAGCACCTCGTGGCAGGTCTACAATGAGCAGTTCTTC	CASSTSWQVYNEQFF
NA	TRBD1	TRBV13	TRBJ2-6	TGTGCCAGCAGCTTACCAGGGGGCAATCCCGGGGCCAACGTCCTGACTTTC	CASSLPGGNPGANVLTF
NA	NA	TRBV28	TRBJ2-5	TGTGCCAGCAGGTCCGGGACACCCCAAGAGACCCAGTACTTC	CASRSGTPQETQYF
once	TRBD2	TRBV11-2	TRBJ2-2	TGTGCCAGCAGCTCAATTAGCGGGAGATCGGCCGGGGAGCTGTTTTTT	CASSSISGRSAGELFF
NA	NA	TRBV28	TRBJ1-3	TGTGCCAGCAGTTTAATTCAAGTCCTCTCTGGAAACACCATATATTTT	CASSLIQVLSGNTIYF
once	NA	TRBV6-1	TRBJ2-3	TGTGCCAGCAGTGACACTTTCGCAGATACGCAGTATTTT	CASSDTFADTQYF
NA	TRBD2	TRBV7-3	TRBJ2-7	TGTGCCAGCAGCTTAAAGACTAGCGGGAGTGGTGAGCAGTACTTC	CASSLKTSGSGEQYF
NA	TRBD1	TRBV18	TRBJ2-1	TGTGCCAGCTCACCGGTACCGGGACAGAATGAGCAGTTCTTC	CASSPVPGQNEQFF
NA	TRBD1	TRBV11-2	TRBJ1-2	TGTGCCAGCAGCTCCTTCCAGGACAGGGCGGTTGGCTACACCTTC	CASSSFQDRAVGYTF
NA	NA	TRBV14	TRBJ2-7	TGTGCCAGCAGCCAGGGGACATTAAGGGCCGGTGGATACTACGAGCAGTACTTC	CASSQGTLRAGGYYEQYF
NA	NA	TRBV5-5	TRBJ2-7	TGTGCCACCAACACTCCCCAGGGACCCTACGAGCAGTACTTC	CATNTPQGPYEQYF
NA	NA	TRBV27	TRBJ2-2	TGTGCCAGCAGTATAAGCGGGACCGGGGAGCTGTTTTTT	CASSISGTGELFF
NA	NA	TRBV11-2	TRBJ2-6	TGTGCCAGCAGCCTACCCCGGGGTGCTGGGGCCAACGTCCTGACTTTC	CASSLPRGAGANVLTF
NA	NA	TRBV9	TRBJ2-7	TGTGCCAGCAGCGGCTACAGCTCCTACGAGCAGTACTTC	CASSGYSSYEQYF
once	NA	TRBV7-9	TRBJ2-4	TGTGCCAGCAGCTTGGGGACGGGCAGGATCAAAAACATTCAGTACTTC	CASSLGTGRIKNIQYF
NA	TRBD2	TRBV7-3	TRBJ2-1	TGTGCCAGCAGAAGCGGGAGCTCCTACAATGAGCAGTTCTTC	CASRSGSSYNEQFF
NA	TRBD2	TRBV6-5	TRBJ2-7	TGTGCCAGCAGTTACGGGCGGGAGGGCTACGAGCAGTACTTC	CASSYGREGYEQYF
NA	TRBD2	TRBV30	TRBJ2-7	TGTGCCTGGAGTGTACCAACATGGGGACTTCGGACTAGCGGGATTAACTACGAGCAGTACTTC	CAWSVPTWGLRTSGINYEQYF
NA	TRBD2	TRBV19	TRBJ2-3	TGTGCCAGTAAAGGTAGAGCTAGCGGGAGTTTCGGGACAGATACGCAGTATTTT	CASKGRASGSFGTDTQYF
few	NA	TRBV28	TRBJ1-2	TGTGCCAGCAGCGACAGAGACTATGGCTACACCTTC	CASSDRDYGYTF
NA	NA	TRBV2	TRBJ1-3	TGTGCCAGCAGCGGGGGGTTCACCATATATTTT	CASSGGFTIYF
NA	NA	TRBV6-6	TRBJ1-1	TGTGCCAGCAGCCGACGGGACACTAACACTGAAGCTTTCTTT	CASSRRDTNTEAFF
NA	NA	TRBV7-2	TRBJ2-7	TGTGCCAGCAGCTTAGCTGGACGCGGCGGGCAGTACTTC	CASSLAGRGGQYF
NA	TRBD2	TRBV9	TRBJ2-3	TGTGCCAGCAGCACCTTAGCGGGAGTGGCAGATACGCAGTATTTT	CASSTLAGVADTQYF
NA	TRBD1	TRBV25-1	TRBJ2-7	TGTGCCAGCGAGGGACAGGGCTACGAGCAGTACTTC	CASEGQGYEQYF